Listed below are T cell receptor beta chains from one sample, sequenced in a study of T-cell reconstitution after alpha-beta-depleted transplantation in children. TCRdb reprocessed the PCR reads with MiXCR, giving one entry per CDR3 protein. The profile shows 500,000 to 750,000 distinct CDR3 sequences, 27% of them singletons. Sample: PBMCs, taken before TCRalphabeta/CD19-depleted stem cell transplant. These receptors came from a boy younger than two with Wiskott-Aldrich syndrome, due to receive a stem cell transplant. The CDR3 runs from the conserved cysteine through the conserved F or W. A D gene is named only where the DNA matches it firmly. Rows give clone size only sometimes, using once, few, many, or a class for an expanded clone.

V gene	J gene	CDR3 length	clone size	D gene	CDR3 DNA	CDR3 protein
TRBV7-6	TRBJ1-4	15	-	-	TGTGCCAGCAGCTTAACGGGGCAGGGTATCGAAAAACTGTTTTTT	CASSLTGQGIEKLFF
TRBV2	TRBJ2-7	13	many	TRBD1	TGTGCCAGCAGTGGACAGGGGTTTTACGAGCAGTACTTC	CASSGQGFYEQYF
TRBV27	TRBJ2-7	14	few	-	TGTGCCAGCAGTCCACAGGGTGTGGTCTCCGAGCAGTACTTC	CASSPQGVVSEQYF
TRBV27	TRBJ2-1	18	-	TRBD2	TGTGCCAGCAGGACACTAGCGGGAGGGCTTGGGGAGCACAATGAGCAGTTCTTC	CASRTLAGGLGEHNEQFF
TRBV5-1	TRBJ2-3	20	few	TRBD2	TGCGCCAGCAGCTTGGAAAGCGGGAGATGGATACAAACTAGCACAGATACGCAGTATTTT	CASSLESGRWIQTSTDTQYF
TRBV7-6	TRBJ2-7	17	-	-	TGTGCCAGCAGCTTAGCGGCGGGTGGGCTAGCGTCGTACGAGCAGTACTTC	CASSLAAGGLASYEQYF
TRBV29-1	TRBJ2-5	13	-	TRBD2	TGCAGCTCAGGACTAGCGGGACAAGAGACCCAGTACTTC	CSSGLAGQETQYF
TRBV18	TRBJ2-7	13	-	-	TGTGCCAGCTCCGTGTCGGCCTCCTACGAGCAGTACTTC	CASSVSASYEQYF
TRBV5-1	TRBJ1-1	18	-	TRBD1	TGCGCCAGCAGCTTGGGGACCTGGACAGGGTTTATGAACACTGAAGCTTTCTTT	CASSLGTWTGFMNTEAFF
TRBV7-6	TRBJ2-7	15	-	-	TGTGCCAGCAGCCTCCTCCACTCAGGGGCAGGCGAGCAGTACTTC	CASSLLHSGAGEQYF
TRBV7-9	TRBJ1-5	15	-	-	TGTGCCAGCAGCTTAGGTGGTAAGAGCAATCAGCCCCAGCATTTT	CASSLGGKSNQPQHF
TRBV7-8	TRBJ2-5	17	-	-	TGTGCCAGCAGCTTAGATGTGGTAGTTTGGGCCCAAGAGACCCAGTACTTC	CASSLDVVVWAQETQYF
TRBV7-9	TRBJ1-5	15	-	-	TGTGCCAGCAGCTTATGGCAGGCCGTTAATCAGCCCCAGCATTTT	CASSLWQAVNQPQHF
TRBV5-1	TRBJ2-2	16	few	-	TGCGCCAGCAGCTGGGCCGGGACGGTGAACACCGGGGAGCTGTTTTTT	CASSWAGTVNTGELFF
TRBV10-2	TRBJ2-7	15	once	-	TGCGCCAGCAGTCGGGTAGAAGCTCACCAGTACGAGCAGTACTTC	CASSRVEAHQYEQYF
TRBV28	TRBJ2-7	17	-	TRBD2	TGTGCCAGCAGTCCGTACGGACTAGCGGCTTTCCACTACGAGCAGTACTTC	CASSPYGLAAFHYEQYF
TRBV12-3/TRBV12-4	TRBJ1-4	14	-	-	TGTGCCAGCAGACCCGGACGGACTAATGAAAAACTGTTTTTT	CASRPGRTNEKLFF
TRBV12-3/TRBV12-4	TRBJ2-1	14	few	TRBD2	TGTGCCAGCAGCCGGGGGGTAACCTACAATGAGCAGTTCTTC	CASSRGVTYNEQFF
TRBV3-1	TRBJ2-7	14	few	-	TGTGCCAGCAGCCAAGGCCACGGCGGGACAGTCACATGCTTC	CASSQGHGGTVTCF
TRBV7-8	TRBJ2-1	18	few	TRBD2	TGTGCCAGCAGCTTTCGGCTAGCGGGACCCGATTCCTACAATGAGCAGTTCTTC	CASSFRLAGPDSYNEQFF
TRBV12-3/TRBV12-4	TRBJ1-4	16	-	-	TGTGCCAGCAGCTACTTATTGGGTCCAGGGAATGAAAAACTGTTTTTT	CASSYLLGPGNEKLFF